This is a list of T cell receptor beta chains from one sample in a study of blood T cells in healthy people across ages. TCRdb redid the calling of the 5' RACE reads with MiXCR, one entry per CDR3 protein. The sample has approximately 880,000 distinct CDR3 sequences; roughly 52% are singletons. The material sequenced was blood. The receptors were sampled from a man aged 25-45 years in good health. CDR3s include the opening cysteine and the closing phenylalanine or tryptophan. A D gene is named only where the DNA matches it firmly. Not all rows give a size; the values are once, few, many and, for expanded clones, a class.

DNA	CDR3	V	J	size	D
TGTGCCAGCTTCCCCACAGGGGTTCACTCCTACGAGCAGTACTTC	CASFPTGVHSYEQYF	TRBV27	TRBJ2-7	-	TRBD1
TGTGCCAGCAGCAACCCCATCCAGGGGCACCATTATGGCTACACCTTC	CASSNPIQGHHYGYTF	TRBV7-2	TRBJ1-2	-	-
TGCAGTGCTAGTGGGACTAGCGGGGTCAATGAGCAGTTCTTC	CSASGTSGVNEQFF	TRBV20-1	TRBJ2-1	few	TRBD2
TGTGCCAGCAGCTTAGGACTGCTCGAGAACTATGGCTACACCTTC	CASSLGLLENYGYTF	TRBV7-2	TRBJ1-2	few	-
TGCAGTGCCCCGGACAATCCCACAGATACGCAGTATTTT	CSAPDNPTDTQYF	TRBV20-1	TRBJ2-3	few	-
TGTGCCAGTAGGGTCGGGTTCTTTAATGAGCAGTTCTTC	CASRVGFFNEQFF	TRBV27	TRBJ2-1	-	-
TGCAGTGCTAGGGCAGTCAATGAGCAGTACTTC	CSARAVNEQYF	TRBV20-1	TRBJ2-7	few	-
TGTGCCAGCAGCGTATCGTTTGGGCACGGCGCCGCCGATACGCAGTATTTT	CASSVSFGHGAADTQYF	TRBV9	TRBJ2-3	-	-
TGCAGCGTCGTTGGACAGGGATTTCTCTACGAGCAGTACTTC	CSVVGQGFLYEQYF	TRBV29-1	TRBJ2-7	-	TRBD1
TGTGCCAGCAGCTACAACCTGGGGTCGGGCGATGAGCAGTTCTTC	CASSYNLGSGDEQFF	TRBV4-2	TRBJ2-1	-	-
TGTGCCAGCAGTACCGGGACAGGGAGGACCGGGGAGCTGTTTTTT	CASSTGTGRTGELFF	TRBV6-5	TRBJ2-2	-	TRBD1
TGTGCCAGCAGTGAATTGTTAGGAGAGTATGGCTACACCTTC	CASSELLGEYGYTF	TRBV6-1	TRBJ1-2	-	-
TGTGCCAGCAGTGAAGCGAGCAGGGGAGGAAATGAGCAGTTCTTC	CASSEASRGGNEQFF	TRBV6-1	TRBJ2-1	-	-
TGCAGCGTTGTTCTCCGGCAATCCTACGAGCAGTACTTC	CSVVLRQSYEQYF	TRBV29-1	TRBJ2-7	few	-
TGTGCCACCAGTGACTCGGACGGTAGGGAGACCCAGTACTTC	CATSDSDGRETQYF	TRBV24-1	TRBJ2-5	-	-
TGTGCCAGCAGTTCGGACTGGGGGGGAGGTTCACCCCTCCACTTT	CASSSDWGGGSPLHF	TRBV7-2	TRBJ1-6	-	-
TGCAGTGCTAGGGACCCTGTGGATACGCAGTATTTT	CSARDPVDTQYF	TRBV20-1	TRBJ2-3	few	-
TGCGCCAGCAGCTTGTCCACCGGGACAGAGTATGGCTACACCTTC	CASSLSTGTEYGYTF	TRBV5-1	TRBJ1-2	-	TRBD1
TGTGCCAGCAGCACCAGCCAAGGGAGAATCACAGATACGCAGTATTTT	CASSTSQGRITDTQYF	TRBV7-9	TRBJ2-3	few	-
TGTGCCAGCAGCTTAGTGCAGGCCGTCCAAGAGACCCAGTACTTC	CASSLVQAVQETQYF	TRBV7-2	TRBJ2-5	few	-
TGTGCCAGCAGTTTCGGTCAAACAGATCACTACAATGAGCAGTTCTTC	CASSFGQTDHYNEQFF	TRBV12-3/TRBV12-4	TRBJ2-1	few	-